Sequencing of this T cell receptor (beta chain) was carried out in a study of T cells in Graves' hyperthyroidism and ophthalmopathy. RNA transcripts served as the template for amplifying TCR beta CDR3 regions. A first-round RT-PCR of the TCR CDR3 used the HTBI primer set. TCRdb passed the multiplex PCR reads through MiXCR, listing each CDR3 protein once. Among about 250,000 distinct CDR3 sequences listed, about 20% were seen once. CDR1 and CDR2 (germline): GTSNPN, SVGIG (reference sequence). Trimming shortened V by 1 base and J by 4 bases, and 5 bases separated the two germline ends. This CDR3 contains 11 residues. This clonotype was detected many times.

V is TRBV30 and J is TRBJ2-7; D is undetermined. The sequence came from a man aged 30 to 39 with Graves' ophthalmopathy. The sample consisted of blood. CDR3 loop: CAWSDSYEQYF. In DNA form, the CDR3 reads TGTGCCTGGAGTGACAGTTACGAGCAGTACTTC.